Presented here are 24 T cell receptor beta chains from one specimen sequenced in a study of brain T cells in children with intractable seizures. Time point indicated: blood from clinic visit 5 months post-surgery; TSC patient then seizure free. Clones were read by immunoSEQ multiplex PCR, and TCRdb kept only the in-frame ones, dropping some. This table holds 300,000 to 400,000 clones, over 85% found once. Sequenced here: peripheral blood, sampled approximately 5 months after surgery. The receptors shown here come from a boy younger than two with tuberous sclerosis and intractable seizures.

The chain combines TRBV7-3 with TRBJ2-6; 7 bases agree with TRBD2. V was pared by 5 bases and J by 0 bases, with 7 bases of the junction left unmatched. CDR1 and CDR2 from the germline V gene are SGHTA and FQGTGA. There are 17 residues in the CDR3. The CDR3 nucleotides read TGTGCCAGCAGCCTTCGGGGGGTCCGCTCTGGGGCCAACGTCCTGACTTTC. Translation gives CASSLRGVRSGANVLTF.

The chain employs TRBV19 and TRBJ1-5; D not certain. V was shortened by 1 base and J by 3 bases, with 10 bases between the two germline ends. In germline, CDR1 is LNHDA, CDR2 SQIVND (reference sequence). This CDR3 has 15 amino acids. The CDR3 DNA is TGTGCCAGTAGTATAGGGTCTTCCCCCAATCAGCCCCAGCATTTT. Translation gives CASSIGSSPNQPQHF. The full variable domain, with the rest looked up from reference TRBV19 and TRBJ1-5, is DGGITQSPKYLFRKEGQNVTLSCEQNLNHDAMYWYRQDPGQGLRLIYYSQIVNDFQKGDIAEGYSVSREKKESFPLTVTSAQKNPTAFYLCASSIGSSPNQPQHFGDGTRLSIL.

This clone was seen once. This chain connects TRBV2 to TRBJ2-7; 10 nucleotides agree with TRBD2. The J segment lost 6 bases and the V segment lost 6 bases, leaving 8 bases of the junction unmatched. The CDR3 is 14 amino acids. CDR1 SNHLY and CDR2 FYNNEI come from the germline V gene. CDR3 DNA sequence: TGTGCCAGCAGGGCCTTAGCGGGAGGTCGCGAGCAGTACTTC. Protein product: CASRALAGGREQYF.

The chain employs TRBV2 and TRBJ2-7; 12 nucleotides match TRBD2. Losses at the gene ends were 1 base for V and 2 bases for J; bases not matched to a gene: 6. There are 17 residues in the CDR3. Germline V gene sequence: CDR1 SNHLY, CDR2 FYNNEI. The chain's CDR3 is CASSEELAGGSPYEQYF. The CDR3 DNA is TGTGCCAGCAGTGAAGAACTAGCGGGAGGATCCCCCTACGAGCAGTACTTC. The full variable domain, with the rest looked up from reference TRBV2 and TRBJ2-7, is EPEVTQTPSHQVTQMGQEVILRCVPISNHLYFYWYRQILGQKVEFLVSFYNNEISEKSEIFDDQFSVERPDGSNFTLKIRSTKLEDSAMYFCASSEELAGGSPYEQYFGPGTRLTVT.

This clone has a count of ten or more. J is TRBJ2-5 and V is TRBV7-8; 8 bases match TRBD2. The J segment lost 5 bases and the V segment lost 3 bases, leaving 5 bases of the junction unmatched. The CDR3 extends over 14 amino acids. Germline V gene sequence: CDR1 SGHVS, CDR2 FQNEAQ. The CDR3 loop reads CASSFPGGLETQYF. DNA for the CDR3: TGTGCCAGCAGCTTCCCGGGGGGGCTGGAGACCCAGTACTTC. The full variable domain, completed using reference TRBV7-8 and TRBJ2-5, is GAGVSQSPRYKVAKRGQDVALRCDPISGHVSLFWYQQALGQGPEFLTYFQNEAQLDKSGLPSDRFFAERPEGSVSTLKIQRTQQEDSAVYLCASSFPGGLETQYFGPGTRLLVL.

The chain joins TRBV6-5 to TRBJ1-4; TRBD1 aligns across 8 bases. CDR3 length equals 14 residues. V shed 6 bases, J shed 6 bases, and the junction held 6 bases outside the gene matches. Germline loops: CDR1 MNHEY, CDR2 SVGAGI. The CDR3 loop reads CASSLTGGDEKLFF. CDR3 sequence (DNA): TGTGCCAGCAGCCTAACAGGGGGTGATGAAAAACTGTTTTTT.

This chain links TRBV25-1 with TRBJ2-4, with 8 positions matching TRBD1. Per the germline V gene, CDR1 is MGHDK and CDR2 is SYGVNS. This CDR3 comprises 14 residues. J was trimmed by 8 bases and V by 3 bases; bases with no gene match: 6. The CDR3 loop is CASSDRDRGDIQYF. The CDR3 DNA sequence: TGTGCCAGCAGTGACCGCGACAGGGGTGACATTCAGTACTTC.

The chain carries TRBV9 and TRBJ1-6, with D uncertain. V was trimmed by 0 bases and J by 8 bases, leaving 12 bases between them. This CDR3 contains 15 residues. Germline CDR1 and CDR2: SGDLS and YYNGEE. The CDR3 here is CASSVGRVGDSPLHF. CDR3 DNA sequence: TGTGCCAGCAGCGTAGGTCGGGTAGGAGATTCACCCCTCCACTTT.

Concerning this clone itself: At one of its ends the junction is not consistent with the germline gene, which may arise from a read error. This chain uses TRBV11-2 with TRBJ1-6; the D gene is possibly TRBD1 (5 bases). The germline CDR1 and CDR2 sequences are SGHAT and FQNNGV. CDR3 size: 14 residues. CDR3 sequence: CASSLGRLNSPLHF. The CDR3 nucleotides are TGTGCCAGCAGCCTGGGACGGTTAAATTCGCCCCTCCACTTT.

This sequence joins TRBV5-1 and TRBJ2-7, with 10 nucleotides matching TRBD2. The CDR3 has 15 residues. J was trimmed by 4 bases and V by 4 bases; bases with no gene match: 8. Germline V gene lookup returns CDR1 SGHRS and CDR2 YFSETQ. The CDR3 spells CASSVTSGDQYEQYF. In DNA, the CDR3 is TGCGCCAGCAGCGTAACTAGCGGGGACCAGTACGAGCAGTACTTC.

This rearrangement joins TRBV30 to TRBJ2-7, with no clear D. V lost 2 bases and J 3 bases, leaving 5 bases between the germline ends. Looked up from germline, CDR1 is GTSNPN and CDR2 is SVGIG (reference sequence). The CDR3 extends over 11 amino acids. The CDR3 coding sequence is TGTGCCTGGAGTCCGAACTACGAGCAGTACTTC. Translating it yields CAWSPNYEQYF.

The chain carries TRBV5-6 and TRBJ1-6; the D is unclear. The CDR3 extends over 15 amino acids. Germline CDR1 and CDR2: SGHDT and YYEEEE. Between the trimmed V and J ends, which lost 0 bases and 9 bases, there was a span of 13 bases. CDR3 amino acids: CASSLDPFLGSPLHF. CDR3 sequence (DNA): TGTGCCAGCAGCTTGGATCCATTTTTAGGTTCACCCCTCCACTTT. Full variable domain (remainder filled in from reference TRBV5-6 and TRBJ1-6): DAGVTQSPTHLIKTRGQQVTLRCSPKSGHDTVSWYQQALGQGPQFIFQYYEEEERQRGNFPDRFSGHQFPNYSSELNVNALLLGDSALYLCASSLDPFLGSPLHFGNGTRLTVT.

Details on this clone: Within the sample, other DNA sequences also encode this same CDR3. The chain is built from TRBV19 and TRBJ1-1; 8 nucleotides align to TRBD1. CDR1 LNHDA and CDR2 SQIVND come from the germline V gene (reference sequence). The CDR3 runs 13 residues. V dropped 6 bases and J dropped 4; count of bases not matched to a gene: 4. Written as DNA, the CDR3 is TGTGCCAGTAGGCCCACAGGGGGCACTGAAGCTTTCTTT. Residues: CASRPTGGTEAFF.

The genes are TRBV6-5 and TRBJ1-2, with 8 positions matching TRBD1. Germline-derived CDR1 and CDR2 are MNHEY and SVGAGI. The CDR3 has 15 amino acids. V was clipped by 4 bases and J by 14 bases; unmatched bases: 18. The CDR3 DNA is TGTGCCAGCAGTTCCACAGTTGACAGGGGCCTATTATCGACCTTC. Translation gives CASSSTVDRGLLSTF.

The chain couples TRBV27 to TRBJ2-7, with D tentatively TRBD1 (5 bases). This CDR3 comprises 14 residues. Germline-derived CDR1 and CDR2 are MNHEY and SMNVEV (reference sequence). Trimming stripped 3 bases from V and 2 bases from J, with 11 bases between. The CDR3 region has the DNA TGTGCCAGCAGTTTTCAGGGAAACCCCTACGAGCAGTACTTC. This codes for CASSFQGNPYEQYF.

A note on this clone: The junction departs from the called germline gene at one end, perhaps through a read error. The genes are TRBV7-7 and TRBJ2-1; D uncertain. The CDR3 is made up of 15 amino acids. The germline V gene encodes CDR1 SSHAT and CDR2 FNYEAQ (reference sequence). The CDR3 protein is CASSKTMSSYNEQFF. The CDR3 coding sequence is TGTGCTAGCAGTAAGACAATGAGCTCCTACAATGAGCAGTTCTTC.

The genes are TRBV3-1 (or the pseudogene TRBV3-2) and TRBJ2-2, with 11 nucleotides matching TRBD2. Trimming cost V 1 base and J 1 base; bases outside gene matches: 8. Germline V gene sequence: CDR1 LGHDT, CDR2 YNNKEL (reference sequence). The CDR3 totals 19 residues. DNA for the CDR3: TGTGCCAGCAGCCAAGCGGCTAGCGGGGGGTTCTTGAACACCGGGGAGCTGTTTTTT. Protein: CASSQAASGGFLNTGELFF.

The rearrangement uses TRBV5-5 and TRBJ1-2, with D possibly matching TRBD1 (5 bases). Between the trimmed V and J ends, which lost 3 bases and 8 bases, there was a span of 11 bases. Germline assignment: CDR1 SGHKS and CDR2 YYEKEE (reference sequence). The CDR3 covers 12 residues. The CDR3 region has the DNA TGTGCCAGCAGCTGGGCGGGGCCGGGCTACACCTTC. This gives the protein CASSWAGPGYTF.

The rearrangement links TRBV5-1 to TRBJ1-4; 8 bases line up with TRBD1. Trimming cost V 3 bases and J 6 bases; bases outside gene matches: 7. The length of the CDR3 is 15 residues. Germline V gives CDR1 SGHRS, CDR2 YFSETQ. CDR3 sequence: CASSWTPTGDEKLFF. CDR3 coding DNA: TGCGCCAGCAGCTGGACTCCGACAGGGGATGAAAAACTGTTTTTT.

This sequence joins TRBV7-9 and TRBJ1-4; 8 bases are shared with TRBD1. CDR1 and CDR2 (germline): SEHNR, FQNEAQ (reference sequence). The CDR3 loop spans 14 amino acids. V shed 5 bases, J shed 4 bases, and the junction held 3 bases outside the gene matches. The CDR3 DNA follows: TGTGCCAGCAGCATGGGACAGGATAATGAAAAACTGTTTTTT. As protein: CASSMGQDNEKLFF.

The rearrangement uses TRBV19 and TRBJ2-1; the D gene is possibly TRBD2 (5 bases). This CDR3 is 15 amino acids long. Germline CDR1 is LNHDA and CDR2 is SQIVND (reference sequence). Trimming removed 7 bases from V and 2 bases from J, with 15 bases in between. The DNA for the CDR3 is TGTGCCAGTAAAGCTCGGGAAGGGCCCTACAATGAGCAGTTCTTC. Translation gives CASKAREGPYNEQFF.

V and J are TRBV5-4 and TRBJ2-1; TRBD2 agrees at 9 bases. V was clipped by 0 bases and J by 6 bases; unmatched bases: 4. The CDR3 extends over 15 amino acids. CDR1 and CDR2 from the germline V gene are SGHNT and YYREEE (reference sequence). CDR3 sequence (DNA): TGTGCCAGCAGCTTGGGGGGGACTAGCCGCAATGAGCAGTTCTTC. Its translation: CASSLGGTSRNEQFF. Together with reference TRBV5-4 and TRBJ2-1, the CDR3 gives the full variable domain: ETGVTQSPTHLIKTRGQQVTLRCSSQSGHNTVSWYQQALGQGPQFIFQYYREEENGRGNFPPRFSGLQFPNYSSELNVNALELDDSALYLCASSLGGTSRNEQFFGPGTRLTVL.

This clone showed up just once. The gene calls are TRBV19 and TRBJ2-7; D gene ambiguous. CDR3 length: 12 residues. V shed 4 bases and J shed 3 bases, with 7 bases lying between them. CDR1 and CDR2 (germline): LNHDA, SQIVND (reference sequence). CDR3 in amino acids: CASSSPYYEQYF. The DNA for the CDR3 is TGTGCCAGTAGTAGCCCATACTACGAGCAGTACTTC. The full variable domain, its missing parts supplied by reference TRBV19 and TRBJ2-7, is DGGITQSPKYLFRKEGQNVTLSCEQNLNHDAMYWYRQDPGQGLRLIYYSQIVNDFQKGDIAEGYSVSREKKESFPLTVTSAQKNPTAFYLCASSSPYYEQYFGPGTRLTVT.

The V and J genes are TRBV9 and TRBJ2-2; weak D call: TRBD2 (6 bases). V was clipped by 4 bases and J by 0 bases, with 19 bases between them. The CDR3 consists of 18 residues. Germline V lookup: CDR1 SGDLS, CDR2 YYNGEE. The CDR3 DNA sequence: TGTGCCAGCAGCCCCTTCCCAGGCGGGGACGCGAACACCGGGGAGCTGTTTTTT. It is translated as CASSPFPGGDANTGELFF.